This T cell receptor beta chain was profiled in a study of identical twins. This clonotype was counted between two and nine times. Its antigen is unidentified. Overall study results and limits: Excess sharing by twins proved weaker in beta out-of-frame sequences. Modelling underestimated the level of out-of-frame TCR alpha sharing observed in monozygotic twins. Abundant beta clonotypes from cord blood bore fewer insertions; memory repertoires lacked this pattern. Cross-sectional statistical analysis was relied on for the conclusions, without the same donors being followed.

One entry per CDR3 protein, called by TCRdb with MiXCR from the 5' RACE reads. The sample lists under 900,000 distinct CDR3 sequences, roughly 12% occurring once. There are 15 residues in the CDR3. Looked up from germline, CDR1 is DFQATT and CDR2 is SNEGSKA (reference sequence). With 3 bases clipped from V and 1 base from J, the junction kept 4 bases outside the gene matches. The sample was also reused in another study, on yellow fever vaccine responses in identical twins.

This clonotype was obtained from a woman younger than 35 in good health. The sample taken for sequencing was PBMCs. This sequence joins TRBV20-1 and TRBJ2-2; 8 bases map to TRBD2. CDR3 region: CSASFRGGNTGELFF. Written as DNA, the CDR3 is TGCAGTGCTAGTTTCCGGGGGGGGAACACCGGGGAGCTGTTTTTT.